One and the same sample provided the 25 T cell receptor beta chains below, sequenced in a study of shared clonotypes between healthy human individuals. The data were produced by immunoSEQ multiplex PCR, yet TCRdb's version contains in-frame clones alone and is incomplete. The sample consists of over a million clones, 75% to 85% of them appearing once. Sequenced: memory CD4+ T cells from PBMCs. Subset specified: CD45RA-negative fraction. The origin of the receptors is a man younger than 35 in good health. Some clones in this sample may be carry-over from other donors' samples.

This rearrangement joins TRBV7-3 to TRBJ2-3, with 9 bases lining up with TRBD2. The length of the CDR3 is 15 residues. Germline V CDR1 and CDR2: SGHTA, FQGTGA. The V gene end was trimmed by 3 bases and the J gene end by 2 bases; junction bases not matched to a gene: 3. In DNA, the CDR3 is TGTGCCAGCAGCTTGACTAGCGGTACCACAGATACGCAGTATTTT. This translates into CASSLTSGTTDTQYF.

V gene TRBV5-4 combines with J gene TRBJ1-1, with D perhaps matching TRBD1 (6 bases). The CDR3 is 15 amino acids. Germline values: CDR1 SGHNT, CDR2 YYREEE (reference sequence). Trimming removed 0 bases from V and 1 base from J, with 10 bases in between. The CDR3 region is CASSLETGANTEAFF. CDR3 bases: TGTGCCAGCAGCTTGGAGACGGGGGCGAACACTGAAGCTTTCTTT.

This clone was seen just once. Here the CDR3 reads CASSAREGSRETQYF. The CDR3 DNA sequence: TGTGCCAGCAGCGCGCGGGAGGGGTCCCGAGAGACCCAGTACTTC. The chain uses TRBV9 and TRBJ2-5; TRBD2 agrees at 9 bases. Germline V CDR1 and CDR2: SGDLS, YYNGEE. The length of the CDR3 is 15 residues. V dropped 3 bases and J dropped 4; count of bases not matched to a gene: 7.

This clone was counted only a few times. The genes are TRBV6-5 and TRBJ2-7; 7 bases line up with TRBD1. V lost 5 bases to trimming and J lost 5 bases; unmatched junction nucleotides: 12. This CDR3 region has 15 residues. Germline CDR1 is MNHEY and CDR2 is SVGAGI. CDR3: CASSHRMTGFNEQYF. The CDR3 DNA reads TGTGCCAGCAGTCACAGAATGACAGGGTTCAACGAGCAGTACTTC.

This chain links TRBV10-2 with TRBJ2-1; 11 bases map to TRBD2. CDR3 size: 15 residues. With 7 bases clipped from V and 2 bases from J, the junction kept 4 bases outside the gene matches. The germline CDR1 and CDR2 sequences are WSHSY and SAAADI. The CDR3: CASTQTSGTYNEQFF. CDR3 coding DNA: TGCGCCAGCACCCAGACTAGCGGGACCTACAATGAGCAGTTCTTC.

Written as DNA, the CDR3 is TGTGCCAGCAGCTCCCTCTTCGAGCAGTACTTC. This gives the protein CASSSLFEQYF. The rearrangement joins TRBV7-2 to TRBJ2-7; D gene unclear. V was trimmed by 4 bases and J by 6 bases, leaving 7 bases between them. This CDR3 spans 11 amino acids. Germline assignment: CDR1 SGHTA and CDR2 FQGNSA.

This chain joins TRBV6-1 and TRBJ1-3; 10 nucleotides match TRBD1. Germline V CDR1 and CDR2: MNHNS, SASEGT. With 11 bases clipped from V and 1 base from J, the junction kept 8 bases outside the gene matches. The CDR3 consists of 15 residues. Here the CDR3 DNA reads TGTGCCGGCGGGGACAGGGGAGTTTCTGGAAACACCATATATTTT. This encodes CAGGDRGVSGNTIYF.

J is TRBJ2-2 and V is TRBV28, with 8 bases aligning to TRBD2. V dropped 6 bases and J dropped 2; count of bases not matched to a gene: 5. The CDR3 contains 15 residues. CDR1 and CDR2 from the germline V gene are MDHEN and SYDVKM. CDR3 nucleotide sequence: TGTGCCAGCAGCAAACTAGCGGCCAACACCGGGGAGCTGTTTTTT. It is translated as CASSKLAANTGELFF.

DNA of the CDR3: TGTGCCAGCAGCGTAGATGGCTTCTGGAGCGGCTACACCTTC. Residues: CASSVDGFWSGYTF. The chain links TRBV9 to TRBJ1-2; D gene unclear. CDR1 is SGDLS, CDR2 YYNGEE, per germline. V was pared by 0 bases and J by 8 bases, with 14 bases between. The CDR3 totals 14 residues.

On this clone: The same CDR3 is also encoded by other DNA sequences in this sample. V is TRBV5-1 and J is TRBJ2-7; D gene ambiguous. V lost 0 bases and J lost 5, with 9 bases in between. Per germline, CDR1 SGHRS and CDR2 YFSETQ. The CDR3 is 13 amino acids. The CDR3 is CASSLGSLDEQYF. The CDR3, as DNA: TGCGCCAGCAGCTTGGGGAGTTTGGACGAGCAGTACTTC.

The chain recombines TRBV30 with TRBJ1-3; D gene uncertain. CDR1 and CDR2 from the germline V gene are GTSNPN and SVGIG (reference sequence). The CDR3 extends over 12 amino acids. Trimming shortened V by 1 base and J by 4 bases, and 5 bases separated the two germline ends. The chain's CDR3 is CAWSGAGNTIYF. CDR3 nucleotides: TGTGCCTGGAGTGGAGCAGGAAACACCATATATTTT.

The chain recombines TRBV7-8 with TRBJ2-5; 8 nucleotides line up with TRBD2. CDR1 is SGHVS, CDR2 FQNEAQ, per germline. The trim removed 5 bases at V and 5 bases at J, leaving 10 bases unmatched. This CDR3 contains 15 residues. CDR3 coding DNA: TGTGCCAGCAGCCGCCATCGGGGGGGCGGGGAGACCCAGTACTTC. It encodes CASSRHRGGGETQYF. Full variable domain (rest looked up from reference TRBV7-8 and TRBJ2-5): GAGVSQSPRYKVAKRGQDVALRCDPISGHVSLFWYQQALGQGPEFLTYFQNEAQLDKSGLPSDRFFAERPEGSVSTLKIQRTQQEDSAVYLCASSRHRGGGETQYFGPGTRLLVL.

The chain is built from TRBV19 and TRBJ2-5; 15 bases match TRBD2. The V gene's germline CDR1 is LNHDA and CDR2 SQIVND (reference sequence). The V and J ends lost 8 bases and 2 bases, in that order; junction bases with no gene match: 3. The length of the CDR3 is 15 residues. CDR3 nucleotide sequence: TGTGCCAGTCGGGGACTAGCGGGAGGTCAAGAGACCCAGTACTTC. Translating it yields CASRGLAGGQETQYF.

The chain carries TRBV4-2 and TRBJ2-1; TRBD2 matches 12 bases. With V trimmed by 0 bases and J by 4 bases, 10 bases remained unmatched. The V gene's germline CDR1 is LGHNA and CDR2 YNFKEQ. This CDR3 has 19 residues. The CDR3 loop reads CASSQEGLAGGRKYNEQFF. The CDR3 nucleotides are TGTGCCAGCAGCCAAGAGGGCCTAGCGGGAGGGAGGAAATACAATGAGCAGTTCTTC.

This chain joins TRBV10-3 and TRBJ2-3, with D perhaps assigned TRBD1 or TRBD2 (5 bases each). CDR1 and CDR2 from the germline V gene are ENHRY and SYGVKD. The V end lost 0 bases, the J end lost 6 bases, and 7 bases lay between the germline ends. The CDR3 contains 13 residues. CDR3 sequence reads: CAISESGDDTQYF. CDR3 in DNA: TGTGCCATCAGTGAGTCGGGGGACGATACGCAGTATTTT.

This chain uses TRBV6-1 with TRBJ1-3; perhaps TRBD1 as D (6 bases). Germline V gene lookup returns CDR1 MNHNS and CDR2 SASEGT. The CDR3 totals 13 residues. Trimming shortened V by 5 bases and J by 4 bases, and 9 bases separated the two germline ends. The CDR3 sequence: CASSSGVGNTIYF. Written as DNA, the CDR3 is TGTGCCAGCAGTTCAGGGGTCGGAAACACCATATATTTT.

The CDR3 here is CASSSATWGEQYF. For the CDR3, the DNA is TGTGCCAGCAGCTCGGCCACATGGGGCGAGCAGTACTTC. The chain combines TRBV5-4 with TRBJ2-7; D unclear. Trimming removed 3 bases at V and 6 bases at J, with 13 bases between. CDR1 is SGHNT and CDR2 is YYREEE in the germline V gene (reference sequence). The CDR3 runs 13 residues.

Turning to this clone: This sample includes further DNA sequences coding for the same CDR3. The gene calls are TRBV27 and TRBJ1-2; perhaps TRBD1 as D (5 bases). Per the germline V gene, CDR1 is MNHEY and CDR2 is SMNVEV (reference sequence). The CDR3 consists of 13 residues. The ends were cut back, 0 bases at V and 5 bases at J, with 7 bases in the middle. The chain's CDR3 is CASSLSGGYGYTF. The CDR3 nucleotides read TGTGCCAGCAGTTTATCGGGGGGATATGGCTACACCTTC.

The V gene is TRBV7-8, the J gene TRBJ2-3; D ambiguous. CDR1 is SGHVS, CDR2 FQNEAQ, per germline. The CDR3 has 16 amino acids. Trimming removed 1 base at V and 14 bases at J, with 25 bases between. CDR3 in DNA: TGTGCCAGCAGCTTAGAGATTCGAACCGCTCGAAGCCGCAGGTATTTT. Amino acid sequence: CASSLEIRTARSRRYF.

Here the CDR3 DNA reads TGTGCCAGCAGTTTAATTTCAGCGAGCTCCTACGAGCAGTACTTC. It codes for CASSLISASSYEQYF. The gene calls are TRBV27 and TRBJ2-7; D call uncertain. V was pared by 2 bases and J by 0 bases, with 11 bases between. Germline loops: CDR1 MNHEY, CDR2 SMNVEV (reference sequence). The CDR3 has 15 residues.

The J gene is TRBJ2-4, the V gene TRBV4-1; D might be TRBD2 (6 bases). V shed 1 base and J shed 5 bases, with 15 bases lying between them. In germline, CDR1 is MGHRA, CDR2 YSYEKL. The CDR3 is made up of 16 amino acids. The CDR3 coding sequence is TGCGCCAGCAGCCAAGTGGGGCTAGCGACGCAAAACATTCAGTACTTC. Its protein product is CASSQVGLATQNIQYF.

The gene calls are TRBV19 and TRBJ2-1, with unresolved D. The germline V gene encodes CDR1 LNHDA and CDR2 SQIVND (reference sequence). V lost 3 bases to trimming and J lost 0 bases, with 6 bases between them. The CDR3 consists of 14 residues. Here the CDR3 reads CASSISSSYNEQFF. As DNA, the CDR3 is TGTGCCAGTAGTATCTCTAGCTCCTACAATGAGCAGTTCTTC.

The chain employs TRBV6-6 and TRBJ1-1; D uncertain. CDR3 length equals 14 residues. The germline V gene encodes CDR1 MNHNY and CDR2 SVGAGI (reference sequence). Trimming cost V 1 base and J 5 bases, with 11 bases left between them. In DNA form, the CDR3 reads TGTGCCAGCAGTTACTGGGCGGTGAGTACTGAAGCTTTCTTT. It yields the protein CASSYWAVSTEAFF.

This clone was detected many times. V is TRBV19 and J is TRBJ2-3, with a possible D match to TRBD1 (5 bases). Per germline, CDR1 LNHDA and CDR2 SQIVND (reference sequence). The CDR3 has 16 residues. Trimming took off 3 bases at V and 4 bases at J, with 17 bases between the two ends. CDR3 DNA: TGTGCCAGTAGTATGGTCGGGCAGGGTCGGGCAGATACGCAGTATTTT. It specifies CASSMVGQGRADTQYF.

The genes are TRBV4-2 and TRBJ2-7, with 13 nucleotides matching TRBD2. From germline, CDR1 is LGHNA and CDR2 YNFKEQ. The CDR3 spans 17 residues. Trimming took 0 bases from V and 1 from J; bases not matched to a gene: 3. The CDR3: CASSQDLTSGGSYEQYF. The CDR3 DNA reads as TGTGCCAGCAGCCAAGATTTGACTAGCGGGGGGTCCTACGAGCAGTACTTC.